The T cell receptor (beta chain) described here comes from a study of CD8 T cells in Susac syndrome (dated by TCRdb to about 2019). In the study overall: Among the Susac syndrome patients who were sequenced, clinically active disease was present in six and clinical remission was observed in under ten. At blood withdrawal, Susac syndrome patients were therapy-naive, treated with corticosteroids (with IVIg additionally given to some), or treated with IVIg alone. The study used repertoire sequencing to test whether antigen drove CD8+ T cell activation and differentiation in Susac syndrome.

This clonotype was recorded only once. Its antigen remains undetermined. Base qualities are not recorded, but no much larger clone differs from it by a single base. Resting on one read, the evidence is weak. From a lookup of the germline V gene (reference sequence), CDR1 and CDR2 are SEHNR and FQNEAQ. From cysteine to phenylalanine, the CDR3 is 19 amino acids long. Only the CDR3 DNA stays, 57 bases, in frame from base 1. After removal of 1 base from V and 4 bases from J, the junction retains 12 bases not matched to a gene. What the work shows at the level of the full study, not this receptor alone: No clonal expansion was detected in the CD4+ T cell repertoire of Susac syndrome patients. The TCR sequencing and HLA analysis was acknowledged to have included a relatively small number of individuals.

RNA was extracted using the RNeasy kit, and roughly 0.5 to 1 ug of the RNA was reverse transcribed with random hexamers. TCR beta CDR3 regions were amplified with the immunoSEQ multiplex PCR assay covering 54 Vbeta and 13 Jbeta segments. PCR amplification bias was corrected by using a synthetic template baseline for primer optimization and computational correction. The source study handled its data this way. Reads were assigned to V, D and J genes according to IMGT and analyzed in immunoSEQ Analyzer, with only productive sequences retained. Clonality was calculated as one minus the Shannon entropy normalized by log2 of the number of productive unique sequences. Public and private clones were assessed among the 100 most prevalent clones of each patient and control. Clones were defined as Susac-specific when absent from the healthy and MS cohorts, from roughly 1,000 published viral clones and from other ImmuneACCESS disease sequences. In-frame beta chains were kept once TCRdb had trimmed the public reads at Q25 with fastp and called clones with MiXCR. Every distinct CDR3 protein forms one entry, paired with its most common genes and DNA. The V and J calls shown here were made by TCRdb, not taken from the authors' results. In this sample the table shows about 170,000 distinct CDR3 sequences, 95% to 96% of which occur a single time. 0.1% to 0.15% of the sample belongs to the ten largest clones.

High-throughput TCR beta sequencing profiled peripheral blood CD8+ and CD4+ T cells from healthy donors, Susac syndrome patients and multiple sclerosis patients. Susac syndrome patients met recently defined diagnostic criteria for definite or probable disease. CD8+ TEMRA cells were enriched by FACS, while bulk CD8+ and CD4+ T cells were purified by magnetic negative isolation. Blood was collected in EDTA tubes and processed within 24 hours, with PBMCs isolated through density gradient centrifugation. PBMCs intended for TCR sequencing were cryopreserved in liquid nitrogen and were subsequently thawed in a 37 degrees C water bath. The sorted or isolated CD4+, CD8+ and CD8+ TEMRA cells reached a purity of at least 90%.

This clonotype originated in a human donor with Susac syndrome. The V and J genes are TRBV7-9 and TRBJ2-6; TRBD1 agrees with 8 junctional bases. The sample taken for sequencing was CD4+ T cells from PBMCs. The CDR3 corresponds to CASSLEAWTGRRGANVLTF. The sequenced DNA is TGTGCCAGCAGCTTAGAAGCGTGGACAGGGCGAAGGGGGGCCAACGTCCTGACTTTC.